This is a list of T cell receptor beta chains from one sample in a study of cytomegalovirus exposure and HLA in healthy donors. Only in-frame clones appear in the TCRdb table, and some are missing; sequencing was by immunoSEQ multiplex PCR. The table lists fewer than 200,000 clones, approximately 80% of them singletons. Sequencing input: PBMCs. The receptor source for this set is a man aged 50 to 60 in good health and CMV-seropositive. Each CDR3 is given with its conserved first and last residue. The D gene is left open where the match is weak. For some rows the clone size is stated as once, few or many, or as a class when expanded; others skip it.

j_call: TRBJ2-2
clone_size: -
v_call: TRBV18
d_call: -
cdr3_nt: TGTGCCAGCTCCCCGGACTTGGCGAACACCGGGGAGCTGTTTTTT
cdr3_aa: CASSPDLANTGELFF

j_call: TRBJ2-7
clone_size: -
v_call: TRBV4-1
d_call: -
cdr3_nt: TGCGCCAGCAGCCAAGATCAGGGTGAGTCCTACGAGCAGTACTTC
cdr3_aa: CASSQDQGESYEQYF

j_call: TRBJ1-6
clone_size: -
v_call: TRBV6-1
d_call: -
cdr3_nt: TGTGCCAGCAGTGAGGTTCCATCGGCGGCATCACCCCTCCACTTT
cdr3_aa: CASSEVPSAASPLHF

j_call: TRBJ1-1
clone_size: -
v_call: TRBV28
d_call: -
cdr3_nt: TGTGCCAGCTGTTGGGGGGGCGCGTGCACTGAAGCTTTCTTT
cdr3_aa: CASCWGGACTEAFF

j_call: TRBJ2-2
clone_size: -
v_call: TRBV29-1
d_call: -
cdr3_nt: TGCAGCGTTGGGCAAACGAACACCGGGGAGCTGTTTTTT
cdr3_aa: CSVGQTNTGELFF

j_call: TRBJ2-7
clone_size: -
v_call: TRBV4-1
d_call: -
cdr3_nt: TGCGCCAGCAGCCATGGGACAAGGGCTTCCCTCTACGAGCAGTACTTC
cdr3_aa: CASSHGTRASLYEQYF

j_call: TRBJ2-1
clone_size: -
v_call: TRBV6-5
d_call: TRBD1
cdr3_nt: TGTGCCAGCAGTCCCCGACAGGGGGCAGGCAATGAGCAGTTCTTC
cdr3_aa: CASSPRQGAGNEQFF

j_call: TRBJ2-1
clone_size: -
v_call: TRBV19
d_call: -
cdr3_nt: TGTGCCAGTAGTATGCAGTACAATGAGCAGTTCTTC
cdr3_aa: CASSMQYNEQFF

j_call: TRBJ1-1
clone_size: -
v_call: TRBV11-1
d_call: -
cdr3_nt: TGTGCCAGCAGCTTAAACAGGAACACTGAAGCTTTCTTT
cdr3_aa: CASSLNRNTEAFF

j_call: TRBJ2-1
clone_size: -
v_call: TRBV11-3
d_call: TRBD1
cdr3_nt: TGTGCCAGCAGCTTAGTGGGACAGAGCAATGAGCAGTTCTTC
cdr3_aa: CASSLVGQSNEQFF

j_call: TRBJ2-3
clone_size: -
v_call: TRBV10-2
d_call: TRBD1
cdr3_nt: TGCGCCATTCTAACTGATCCGGGACAGGGGCGGCCAGATACGCAGTATTTT
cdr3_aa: CAILTDPGQGRPDTQYF

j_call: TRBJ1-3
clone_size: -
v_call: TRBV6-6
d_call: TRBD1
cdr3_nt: TGTGCCAGCAGTTACCACAGGGGGGCCGGAAACACCATATATTTT
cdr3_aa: CASSYHRGAGNTIYF

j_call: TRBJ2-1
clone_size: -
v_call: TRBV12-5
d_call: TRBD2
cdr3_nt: TGTGCTAGTGGTTTAGGGACTAGCGGGATCGCGGGGCAGTTCTTC
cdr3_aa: CASGLGTSGIAGQFF

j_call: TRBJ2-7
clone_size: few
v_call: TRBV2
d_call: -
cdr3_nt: TGTGCCAGCGGTGGGTCAGGGGCCTACGAGCAGTACTTC
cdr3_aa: CASGGSGAYEQYF

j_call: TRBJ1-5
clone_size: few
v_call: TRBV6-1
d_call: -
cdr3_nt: TGTGCCAGCAGTGCCCCGGGGGGGGTGGCTCAGCCCCAGCATTTT
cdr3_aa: CASSAPGGVAQPQHF

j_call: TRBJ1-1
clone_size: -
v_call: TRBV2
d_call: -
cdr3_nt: TGTGCCAGCATCTCAAGGGCAGGGCATACTGAAGCTTTCTTT
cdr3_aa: CASISRAGHTEAFF

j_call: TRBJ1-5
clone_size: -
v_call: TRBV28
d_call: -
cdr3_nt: TGTGCCAGCAGCCTGGGGGGGGGCGATGGCAATCAGCCCCAGCATTTT
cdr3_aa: CASSLGGGDGNQPQHF

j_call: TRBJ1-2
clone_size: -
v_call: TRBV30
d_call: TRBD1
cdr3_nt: TGTGCCTGGAGTACGGGACAGGGCTACTATGGCTACACCTTC
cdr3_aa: CAWSTGQGYYGYTF

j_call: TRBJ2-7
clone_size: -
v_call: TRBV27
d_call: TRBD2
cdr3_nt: TGTGCCAGCAGTAATAGCGGGAACCCCTACGAGCAGTACTTC
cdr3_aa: CASSNSGNPYEQYF

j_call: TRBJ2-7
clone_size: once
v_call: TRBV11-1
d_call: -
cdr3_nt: TGTGCCAGCAGCTCACAGGGCCCCGAGCAGTACTTC
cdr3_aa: CASSSQGPEQYF

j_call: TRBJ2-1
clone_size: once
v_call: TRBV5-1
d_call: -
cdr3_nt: TGCGCCAGCAGCGGAACAGGGCAAGGTGAGCAGTTCTTC
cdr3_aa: CASSGTGQGEQFF

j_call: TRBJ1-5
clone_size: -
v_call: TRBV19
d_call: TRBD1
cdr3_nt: TGTGCCAGTAGTAGGGGGACAGGGGGCGCGAAAAGCAATCAGCCCCAGCATTTT
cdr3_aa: CASSRGTGGAKSNQPQHF

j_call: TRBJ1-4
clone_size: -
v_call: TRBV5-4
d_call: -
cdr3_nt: TGTGCCAGCAAAACACAAGGGGCGGAAAAACTGTTTTTT
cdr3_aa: CASKTQGAEKLFF

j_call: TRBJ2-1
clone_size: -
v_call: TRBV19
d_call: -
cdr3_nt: TGTGCCAGTAGTCGACAGGAGGATGAGCAGTTCTTC
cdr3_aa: CASSRQEDEQFF

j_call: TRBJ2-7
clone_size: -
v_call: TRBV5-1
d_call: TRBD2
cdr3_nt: TGCGCCAGCAGCGTCGGACTAGCGGGCTCCTACGAGCAGTACTTC
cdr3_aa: CASSVGLAGSYEQYF

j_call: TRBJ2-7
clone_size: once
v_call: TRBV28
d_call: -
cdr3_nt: TGTGCCAGCAGTTTTGTAGGGGTAGACTACGAGCAGTACTTC
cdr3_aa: CASSFVGVDYEQYF

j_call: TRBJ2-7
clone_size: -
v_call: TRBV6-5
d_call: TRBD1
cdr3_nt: TGTGCCAGCAGAATACAGGGGGCGAGGGAGCAGTACTTC
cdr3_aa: CASRIQGAREQYF

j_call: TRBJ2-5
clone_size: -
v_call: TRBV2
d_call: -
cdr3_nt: TGTGCCAGCAGTGAACGTAAAGAGACCCAGTACTTC
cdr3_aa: CASSERKETQYF

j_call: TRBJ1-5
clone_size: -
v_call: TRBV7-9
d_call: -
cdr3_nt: TGTGCCAGCAGCTTAAGCGGGATGGATCAGCCCCAGCATTTT
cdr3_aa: CASSLSGMDQPQHF

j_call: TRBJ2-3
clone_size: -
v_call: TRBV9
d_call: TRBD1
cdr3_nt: TGTGCCAGCAGCGTAGGTAACAGGGGGGGCACAGATACGCAGTATTTT
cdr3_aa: CASSVGNRGGTDTQYF

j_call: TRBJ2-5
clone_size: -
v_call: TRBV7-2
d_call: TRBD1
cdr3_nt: TGTGCCAGCAGTTCGGACAGGGGGCAAGAGACCCAGTACTTC
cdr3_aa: CASSSDRGQETQYF

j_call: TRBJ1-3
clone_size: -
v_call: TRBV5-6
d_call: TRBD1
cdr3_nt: TGTGCCAGCAGCGGGACAGGTTACTCTGGAAACACCATATATTTT
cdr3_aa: CASSGTGYSGNTIYF

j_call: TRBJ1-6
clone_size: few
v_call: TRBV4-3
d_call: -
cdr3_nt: TGCGCCAGCAGCCAATCGGTGCAGACTTCGAATTCACCCCTCCACTTT
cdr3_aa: CASSQSVQTSNSPLHF

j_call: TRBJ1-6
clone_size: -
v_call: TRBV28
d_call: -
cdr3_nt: TGTGCCAGCAGTCTAGATGACTCACCCCTCCACTTT
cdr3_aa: CASSLDDSPLHF